Listed below are T cell receptor beta chains from one sample, sequenced in a study of long-term antiretroviral therapy in people with HIV. TCRdb keeps only in-frame clones here, not all; method: immunoSEQ multiplex PCR. The table lists about 20,000 clones, about three quarters of them singletons. The specimen comprised unsorted PBMCs, sampled 2.9 years after starting antiretroviral therapy. The receptors come from a woman in her 30s with HIV. CDR3s include the opening cysteine and the closing phenylalanine or tryptophan. Each record gives: D gene, V gene, J gene, clone size, CDR3 protein, CDR3 DNA. D genes are given only for firm matches. Clone sizes are given selectively: once, few, many, or a class where the clone is expanded.

.	TRBV10-2	TRBJ2-1	few	CASAQGGDEQFF	TGCGCCAGCGCACAGGGAGGTGATGAGCAGTTCTTC
.	TRBV9	TRBJ2-1	.	CASSVGGGLVYNEQFF	TGTGCCAGCAGCGTAGGCGGGGGCTTGGTCTACAATGAGCAGTTCTTC
TRBD1	TRBV4-1	TRBJ1-1	few	CASSDLTGYTEAFF	TGCGCCAGCAGCGACTTGACAGGGTACACTGAAGCTTTCTTT
.	TRBV5-1	TRBJ1-6	few	CASSFSSYNSPLHF	TGCGCCAGCAGCTTCAGCTCCTATAATTCACCCCTCCACTTT
TRBD1	TRBV29-1	TRBJ2-7	.	CSVEEDRGFYEQYF	TGCAGCGTTGAAGAGGACAGGGGGTTTTACGAGCAGTACTTC
.	TRBV27	TRBJ2-2	.	CASSPRRDRPNTGELFF	TGTGCCAGCAGCCCCCGAAGAGACAGGCCTAACACCGGGGAGCTGTTTTTT
TRBD1	TRBV6-1	TRBJ1-5	few	CASSTWTGPQPQHF	TGTGCCAGCAGTACCTGGACAGGCCCTCAGCCCCAGCATTTT
TRBD1	TRBV30	TRBJ1-6	.	CAWDRDNSPLHF	TGTGCCTGGGACAGGGATAATTCACCCCTCCACTTT
TRBD1	TRBV4-2	TRBJ2-1	.	CASSQNRGQGTVEQFF	TGTGCCAGCAGCCAAAACAGGGGGCAGGGGACCGTTGAGCAGTTCTTC
.	TRBV5-5	TRBJ1-1	.	CASSATPMDTEAFF	TGTGCCAGCAGCGCGACACCTATGGACACTGAAGCTTTCTTT
.	TRBV5-1	TRBJ1-4	once	CASSPDRPTNEKLFF	TGCGCCAGCAGTCCCGACAGACCAACTAATGAAAAACTGTTTTTT
TRBD2	TRBV29-1	TRBJ2-2	.	CSVQLTSGGPLTGELFF	TGCAGCGTTCAACTGACTAGCGGGGGGCCCCTCACCGGGGAGCTGTTTTTT
.	TRBV6-6	TRBJ1-1	once	CASSYSSDREAFF	TGTGCCAGCAGTTACTCCTCGGACCGGGAAGCTTTCTTT
.	TRBV10-2	TRBJ2-1	.	CASSPDSSYNEQFF	TGCGCCAGCAGCCCGGACAGCTCCTACAATGAGCAGTTCTTC
.	TRBV30	TRBJ2-6	.	CAWSVGFSSSGANVLTF	TGTGCCTGGAGTGTAGGGTTTTCGAGCTCTGGGGCCAACGTCCTGACTTTC
TRBD1	TRBV5-1	TRBJ1-1	.	CASQAGQAFMNTEAFF	TGCGCCAGCCAGGCGGGACAGGCCTTCATGAACACTGAAGCTTTCTTT
.	TRBV2	TRBJ1-3	.	CASTIDRNTGNTIYF	TGTGCCAGCACCATCGACAGGAACACTGGAAACACCATATATTTT
.	TRBV14	TRBJ1-2	.	CASSQGNYGYTF	TGTGCCAGCAGCCAAGGAAACTATGGCTACACCTTC
.	TRBV19	TRBJ1-6	.	CASKQINSPLHF	TGTGCCAGTAAACAGATTAATTCACCCCTCCACTTT
TRBD2	TRBV5-1	TRBJ2-3	.	CASSLGLAGGTDTQYF	TGCGCCAGCAGCTTGGGGCTAGCGGGGGGCACAGATACGCAGTATTTT
.	TRBV11-2	TRBJ2-7	.	CASTLGGYEQYF	TGTGCCAGCACTCTAGGGGGCTACGAGCAGTACTTC